This TCR beta chain was sequenced during a study of technical replicates of blood from a few donors. The assay was immunoSEQ multiplex PCR, and TCRdb's table has in-frame clones only and misses some. This table has 65,000 to 85,000 clones, roughly 97% appearing once. This CDR3 contains 13 residues. Trimming pared 5 bases from V and 6 bases from J, leaving 13 bases between. The V gene's germline CDR1 is LNHDA and CDR2 SQIVND (reference sequence). The gene calls are TRBV19 and TRBJ1-2; D uncertain. This receptor was obtained from a human donor in good health. The sample comprised T cells isolated from PBMCs. The chain's CDR3 is CASSVRRGHGYTF. The CDR3 bases are TGTGCCAGTAGTGTAAGAAGAGGGCATGGCTACACCTTC.